This T cell receptor beta chain was recorded in a study of control samples from healthy donors and cancer patients. The CDR3 runs to 15 residues. After removal of 4 bases from V and 7 bases from J, the junction contained 8 bases not matched to a gene. Germline-derived CDR1 and CDR2 are SGHRS and YFSETQ. TCRdb's table, derived via immunoSEQ multiplex PCR, lists solely in-frame clones and lacks some. The sample carries over 150,000 clones, nearly 90% recorded once. What was sequenced was blood. The sequence was collected from a woman aged 45-59 years in good health. The V gene is TRBV5-1, the J gene TRBJ1-6; 7 nucleotides match TRBD1. The CDR3 spells CASSTQTGMNSPLHF. The CDR3 DNA reads TGCGCCAGCAGCACCCAGACAGGGATGAATTCACCCCTCCACTTT.